Each of the 28 T cell receptor beta chains below was sequenced from the same sample in a study of blood T cells in healthy people across ages (dated by TCRdb to about 2015). Receptor libraries were prepared by 5' RACE. Instrument on record: Illumina HiSeq 2500. A second PCR of about 6 to 11 cycles was performed with a sample-barcoded 5' primer and a J-beta primer mix. The raw public reads went through TCRdb reprocessing: fastp at Q25, MiXCR clone calling, in-frame beta chains kept. A single entry per CDR3 protein holds the most common genes and DNA from its merged rows. For this sample the table gives around 1.1 million distinct CDR3 sequences, of which 35% to 40% were detected only once. The ten largest clones capture around 12% of the sample. Sequenced material: blood. The receptors were gathered from a man between 18 and 35 years old in good health.

This clonotype was observed a single time. The chain links TRBV2 to TRBJ1-2, with 7 nucleotides matching TRBD1. V gave up 5 bases and J gave up 12 bases; unmatched junction bases: 9. CDR3 size: 12 residues. Per germline, CDR1 SNHLY and CDR2 FYNNEI. CDR3 loop: CASSTRQGRNTF. CDR3 DNA: TGTGCCAGCAGTACAAGACAGGGCCGAAACACCTTC.

Only a few counts were recorded for this clonotype. The chain recombines TRBV10-3 with TRBJ1-1; 7 positions match TRBD1. Looked up from germline, CDR1 is ENHRY and CDR2 is SYGVKD. The CDR3 length is 15 residues. V shed 11 bases, J shed 2 bases, and the junction held 14 bases outside the gene matches. CDR3 bases: TGTGCCGCGATGATTACAGGGGAACTAAACACTGAAGCTTTCTTT. Its protein product is CAAMITGELNTEAFF.

The chain uses TRBV3-1 and TRBJ2-1; D remains unclear. Trimming pared 4 bases from V and 10 bases from J, leaving 11 bases between. The CDR3 has 12 amino acids. The germline gives CDR1 LGHDT, CDR2 YNNKEL (reference sequence). The CDR3 coding sequence is TGTGCCAGCAGCCTGGCTCAACTAGAGCAGTTCTTC. Translated, it gives CASSLAQLEQFF.

This chain joins TRBV25-1 and TRBJ2-3; D gene ambiguous. Trimming took 2 bases from V and 6 from J, leaving 9 bases between them. The CDR3 spans 13 residues. Looked up from germline, CDR1 is MGHDK and CDR2 is SYGVNS. The CDR3 DNA follows: TGTGCCAGCAGTGAAGACTTGGTGGATACGCAGTATTTT. Amino acid sequence: CASSEDLVDTQYF. Full variable domain (remainder filled in from reference TRBV25-1 and TRBJ2-3): EADIYQTPRYLVIGTGKKITLECSQTMGHDKMYWYQQDPGMELHLIHYSYGVNSTEKGDLSSESTVSRIRTEHFPLTLESARPSHTSQYLCASSEDLVDTQYFGPGTRLTVL.

The CDR3 region has the DNA TGTGCCAGCAGCAAGGACAGGGGGCGAGATGGCTACACCTTC. Amino acid sequence: CASSKDRGRDGYTF. The chain uses TRBV7-9 and TRBJ1-2, with TRBD1 matching 11 bases. Germline CDR1 SEHNR, CDR2 FQNEAQ (reference sequence). The V segment lost 5 bases and the J segment 6 bases; nucleotides outside the gene matches: 5. The CDR3 contains 14 residues.

J is TRBJ2-1 and V is TRBV6-2 or TRBV6-3; D gene unclear. The germline gives CDR1 MNHEY, CDR2 SVGEGT. This CDR3 has 15 amino acids. Trimming removed 0 bases from V and 6 bases from J, with 12 bases in between. In DNA form, the CDR3 reads TGTGCCAGCAGTTACTCAAGTCTTAGGGCCAATGAGCAGTTCTTC. Translated: CASSYSSLRANEQFF.

This clonotype turned up a few times. The chain couples TRBV7-9 to TRBJ2-1; 9 bases line up with TRBD2. This CDR3 is 15 amino acids long. The V gene end was trimmed by 6 bases and the J gene end by 4 bases; junction bases not matched to a gene: 7. Germline-derived CDR1 and CDR2 are SEHNR and FQNEAQ (reference sequence). Here the CDR3 reads CASRQAGGIYNEQFF. The CDR3 DNA sequence: TGTGCCAGCAGACAAGCGGGGGGTATTTACAATGAGCAGTTCTTC.

The chain combines TRBV11-2 with TRBJ2-5; weak D call: TRBD2 (6 bases). The ends were cut back, 1 base at V and 11 bases at J, with 23 bases in the middle. Per germline, CDR1 SGHAT and CDR2 FQNNGV. CDR3 length: 16 amino acids. The CDR3 DNA reads TGTGCCAGCAGCTTAGGGGGACTGGAAAGTATCAATGAGCAGTACTTC. This encodes CASSLGGLESINEQYF.

This clonotype was picked up a small number of times. V gene TRBV28 combines with J gene TRBJ2-7; D is possibly TRBD1 or TRBD2 (5 bases each). Looked up from germline, CDR1 is MDHEN and CDR2 is SYDVKM. V lost 6 bases and J 6 bases, leaving 12 bases between the germline ends. CDR3 length equals 12 residues. The CDR3 DNA reads as TGTGCCAGCAGACCTGCTGGGGGCGAGCAGTACTTC. Protein: CASRPAGGEQYF. Combining the CDR3 with reference TRBV28 and TRBJ2-7 gives the whole variable domain DVKVTQSSRYLVKRTGEKVFLECVQDMDHENMFWYRQDPGLGLRLIYFSYDVKMKEKGDIPEGYSVSREKKERFSLILESASTNQTSMYLCASRPAGGEQYFGPGTRLTVT.

V usage is TRBV4-3 and J usage is TRBJ2-3; possibly TRBD2 for D (6 bases). Germline CDR1 reads LGHNA; CDR2 reads YSLEER. The CDR3 contains 13 residues. V was cut by 1 base and J by 6 bases, with 8 bases left in between. CDR3 coding DNA: TGCGCCAGCAGCCAAGGACTAGTGGATACGCAGTATTTT. Amino acid sequence: CASSQGLVDTQYF.

This clonotype has a handful of counts. The chain recombines TRBV29-1 with TRBJ2-3; D is tentatively TRBD1 or TRBD2 (5 bases each). This CDR3 is built from 12 residues. The germline CDR1 and CDR2 sequences are SQVTM and ANQGSEA. The CDR3 is CNIRGGTDTQYF. The CDR3, as DNA: TGCAACATCCGAGGGGGCACAGATACGCAGTATTTT.

In the case of this clonotype: A much larger clonotype is one base distant, so this may be a read error. The gene calls are TRBV20-1 and TRBJ2-7, with 8 bases identical to TRBD2. V lost 5 bases and J lost 8; bases outside the gene matches: 11. Per germline, CDR1 DFQATT and CDR2 SNEGSKA (reference sequence). The CDR3 contains 13 residues. This CDR3 reads CSAEGTRVSQQYF. The CDR3 DNA follows: TGCAGTGCTGAAGGGACTAGAGTTTCCCAGCAGTACTTC.

This sequence joins TRBV5-1 and TRBJ1-2, with D perhaps matching TRBD1 (5 bases). Germline CDR1 is SGHRS and CDR2 is YFSETQ. The V end lost 0 bases, the J end lost 4 bases, and 13 bases lay between the germline ends. CDR3 size: 15 residues. CDR3 bases: TGCGCCAGCAGCTTGGTATCGGGGGAGAGCTATGGCTACACCTTC. Translation gives CASSLVSGESYGYTF.

The chain is built from TRBV5-6 and TRBJ2-2; possibly TRBD1 or TRBD2 for D (5 bases each). Trimming shortened V by 7 bases and J by 4 bases, and 17 bases separated the two germline ends. The CDR3 sequence is 15 residues long. Germline assignment: CDR1 SGHDT and CDR2 YYEEEE. CDR3 DNA: TGTGCCAGCGGCCCGGGGCGTATGGGCACCGGGGAGCTGTTTTTT. It is translated as CASGPGRMGTGELFF.

A note on this clonotype: Sequence at one end of the junction differs from germline and may be a read error. The CDR3: CGASPHRGEGQPQHF. Here the CDR3 DNA reads TGCGGTGCTAGCCCCCATCGGGGGGAAGGACAGCCCCAGCATTTT. The chain combines TRBV20-1 with TRBJ1-5, with a tentative D call TRBD1 (5 bases). The CDR3 covers 15 residues. Germline-derived CDR1 and CDR2 are DFQATT and SNEGSKA (reference sequence).

Only a few counts were recorded for this clonotype. The chain is built from TRBV20-1 and TRBJ1-2; no reliable D call. The germline V and J ends were trimmed by 0 bases and 4 bases, with 9 bases remaining between them. The CDR3 consists of 13 residues. Germline CDR1 reads DFQATT; CDR2 reads SNEGSKA (reference sequence). The CDR3, as DNA: TGCAGTGCTAGAGATTCGCCGGTCTATGGCTACACCTTC. It translates to CSARDSPVYGYTF.

This clonotype was detected ten times or more. The V gene is TRBV29-1, the J gene TRBJ2-1; D gene ambiguous. This CDR3 has 13 residues. CDR1 and CDR2 from the germline V gene are SQVTM and ANQGSEA. V lost 1 base to trimming and J lost 2 bases, with 6 bases between them. The CDR3 sequence: CSVEGGPYNEQFF. DNA for the CDR3: TGCAGCGTTGAAGGTGGGCCCTACAATGAGCAGTTCTTC.

V usage is TRBV18 and J usage is TRBJ2-3; D ambiguous. Looked up from germline, CDR1 is KGHSH and CDR2 is LQKENI. The CDR3 sequence is 13 residues long. V dropped 1 base and J dropped 6 bases, with 8 bases sitting between them. Here the CDR3 reads CASSPLSMDTQYF. The CDR3 DNA reads as TGTGCCAGCTCACCACTCTCCATGGATACGCAGTATTTT.

This clonotype has more than one count but fewer than ten. The chain recombines TRBV4-1 with TRBJ2-1; either TRBD1 or TRBD2 may fit D (6 bases each). Trimming pared 0 bases from V and 3 bases from J, leaving 21 bases between. Germline CDR1 and CDR2: MGHRA and YSYEKL. The length of the CDR3 is 19 residues. The CDR3 loop reads CASSQDGRQGGKDYNEQFF. CDR3 DNA: TGCGCCAGCAGCCAAGATGGACGACAAGGGGGGAAAGACTACAATGAGCAGTTCTTC.

The chain has TRBV4-3 and TRBJ2-1; the match to TRBD1 covers 8 bases. Trimming took 1 base from V and 3 from J; bases not matched to a gene: 5. CDR1 is LGHNA, CDR2 YSLEER, per germline. This CDR3 comprises 16 residues. The CDR3 loop reads CASSQGLQGVYNEQFF. Here the CDR3 DNA reads TGCGCCAGCAGCCAAGGTCTACAGGGGGTCTACAATGAGCAGTTCTTC.

This chain joins TRBV4-2 and TRBJ1-4; D is perhaps TRBD1 (6 bases). Per germline, CDR1 LGHNA and CDR2 YNFKEQ. V was clipped by 4 bases and J by 6 bases, with 18 bases between them. The CDR3 has 16 residues. CDR3 sequence: CASSRSPTGLDEKLFF. The CDR3 DNA reads TGTGCCAGCAGCCGATCACCAACAGGGCTTGATGAAAAACTGTTTTTT.

V usage is TRBV12-3 or TRBV12-4 and J usage is TRBJ1-5, with D perhaps TRBD1 (6 bases). This CDR3 comprises 16 residues. V lost 5 bases, J lost 2 bases, and 16 bases lay in between. DNA for the CDR3: TGTGCCAGCAGTCCGGACAGCCTTAGGGGCAATCAGCCCCAGCATTTT. Amino acids: CASSPDSLRGNQPQHF.

This rearrangement joins TRBV4-3 to TRBJ1-4; a weak D match, TRBD1 (5 bases). The CDR3 totals 14 residues. Trimming cost V 0 bases and J 8 bases, with 10 bases left between them. Germline CDR1 reads LGHNA; CDR2 reads YSLEER. The DNA of the CDR3 is TGCGCCAGCAGCCAAGAAGGGGAGGGGGAAAAACTGTTTTTT. Its protein product is CASSQEGEGEKLFF.

With regard to this clonotype: Sequence at one end of the junction differs from germline and may be a read error. The chain carries TRBV29-1 and TRBJ1-1; no clear D gene. CDR1 and CDR2 from the germline V gene are SQVTM and ANQGSEA. The length of the CDR3 is 13 residues. The CDR3 region is CSVTTAGNAEAFF. For the CDR3, the DNA is TGCAGCGTCACTACCGCCGGGAACGCTGAAGCTTTCTTT.

This clonotype was seen a single time. The J gene is TRBJ1-4, the V gene TRBV5-1; perhaps TRBD1 as D (5 bases). The CDR3 loop spans 14 amino acids. Germline V lookup: CDR1 SGHRS, CDR2 YFSETQ. Deletions cut 3 bases from V and 7 bases from J, with 13 bases between. This chain's CDR3 is CASSWGVGSEKLFF. CDR3 sequence (DNA): TGCGCCAGCAGCTGGGGGGTTGGTAGTGAAAAACTGTTTTTT.

This chain joins TRBV20-1 and TRBJ2-1; unclear D gene. Germline assignment: CDR1 DFQATT and CDR2 SNEGSKA (reference sequence). The CDR3 is made up of 14 amino acids. The ends were cut back, 0 bases at V and 15 bases at J, with 21 bases in the middle. CDR3 protein: CSARDQETVTPGFF. CDR3 nucleotide sequence: TGCAGTGCTAGAGATCAGGAAACCGTGACACCGGGGTTCTTC.

The rearrangement uses TRBV12-3 or TRBV12-4 and TRBJ2-2; TRBD2 is a possible D gene (6 bases). The CDR3 extends over 14 amino acids. Between the trimmed V and J ends, which lost 3 bases and 7 bases, there was a span of 12 bases. The CDR3, as DNA: TGTGCCAGCAGTTTGGGCCCCGGGAGCGGGGAGCTGTTTTTT. Translating gives CASSLGPGSGELFF.

This clonotype was seen at least ten times. V gene TRBV7-9 combines with J gene TRBJ2-3; D unclear. Germline V CDR1 and CDR2: SEHNR, FQNEAQ (reference sequence). V gave up 2 bases and J gave up 2 bases, with 14 bases separating them. The CDR3 is 16 amino acids. CDR3 coding DNA: TGTGCCAGCAGCTTACGCTTCCACCTAAACACAGATACGCAGTATTTT. It translates to CASSLRFHLNTDTQYF.